The sequence of this TCR beta chain was determined in a study of T cell repertoires in cytomegalovirus infection. Study-wide context: Well-studied HLA-B-restricted epitopes and recently identified HLA-C-restricted epitopes of CMV were both used in the study. Signatures in public TCR beta sequences pointed to both CMV infection and matching HLA type.

The CDR3 totals 16 residues. The V gene's germline CDR1 is MNHNS and CDR2 SASEGT. V was clipped by 6 bases and J by 3 bases, with 19 bases between them. This clonotype was detected a few times. The antigen remains undetermined. Findings and caveats of the study: Based on cumulative public TCR beta family frequency, carriers of CMV plus the relevant HLA were identified. In two of eight donors, the top clonotype was HLA-C-restricted CMV-specific.

MiXCR was run by TCRdb on the reads, yielding one entry per CDR3 protein. In the table there are just over 450,000 distinct CDR3 sequences, about two fifths of which are singletons. The sample in question was cultured PBMCs, obtained from culture after CMV antigen stimulation. The source of this sequence is a human donor in good health (CMV status not recorded). Some clones in this sample may be carry-over from other donors' samples. The rearrangement joins TRBV6-1 to TRBJ2-3, with D possibly matching TRBD2 (7 bases). CDR3 loop: CASSGRGAVGTDTQYF. CDR3 nucleotide sequence: TGTGCCAGCAGCGGACGGGGGGCGGTTGGAACAGATACGCAGTATTTT.